The entry below describes one TCR beta chain. Its specific antigen is unknown. Per-nucleotide qualities are absent, and no much larger clonotype sits a single base away. The same CDR3 is also encoded by other DNA sequences in this sample. This sample is drawn from a study of shared clonotypes between healthy human individuals (dated by TCRdb to the early 2020s). Regarding the study in general: A couple of women and three men aged 18 to 49 years were included in the cohort. For each donor, CD4 naive and CD4 memory were each given three plates, CD8 naive was given two plates, and CD8 memory was given one plate. Blood TCR repertoires of about five healthy adults were deeply sequenced to estimate repertoire size and the extent of clonotype sharing between individuals. To increase sequencing depth and limit assay-specific biases, different laboratories used diverse techniques to prepare libraries and sequence TCR repertoires. Per donor, leukapheresis produced somewhere between about 0.8 and 9 billion PBMCs. General findings and caveats noted by the study authors: Rarefaction of sorted-subset datasets indicated incomplete sequencing despite the large sequencing depth. About 5% of naive CD4, 3% to 4% of naive CD8, roughly 2.5% of memory CD4, and about 0.4% of memory CD8 clonotypes were shared across several donors. Pairwise subsampling led to the expectation that sequencing depth would affect the degree of clonotype sharing among donors. Naive subsets generally had larger estimated clonotype richness than memory subsets. Compared with non-shared clonotypes, clonotypes shared by all four sorted-subset donors had higher generation probabilities. Sampling was restricted to blood, and TCR repertoires in tissues likely differ from the TCR repertoires found in blood. The small number of donors limited the genetic and exposure-history diversity represented.

Using the deep immunoSEQ assay, TCR CDR3 regions were amplified from genomic DNA by multiplex PCR. Extracted genomic DNA from each cell subset was distributed evenly across all wells of several immunoSEQ 96-well plates, and each plate was treated as a replicate. Each replicate PCR for sorted subsets received around 200 ng genomic DNA, equal to 30,000 or so T cell genomes. Purified libraries were measured with a Qubit 3.0 fluorometer, size-checked on a Bioanalyzer 2100, and measured again with the KAPA Library Quantification kit. Every immunoSEQ 96-well plate was sequenced on a dedicated single-read 150-cycle Illumina NextSeq 550 flow cell. The source study handled its data this way. Because the immunoSEQ output included only junctional sequences and no quality scores, the filtering could not be the same as the filtering used for full-length reads. To assign V/J genes and CDR3, sequences were annotated using PyIR, a Python wrapper for IgBLAST v1.9, with IMGT germline references. Reads with weak V/J assignments (E-value above 1e-6), missing CDR3, stop codons, out-of-frame junctions, or ambiguous translated residues were removed. A V3J clonotype was defined by an identical inferred V gene, J gene, and CDR3 amino acid sequence. To compute the percentage overlap between repertoires, the number of shared unique clonotypes was divided by the size of the smaller repertoire. Richness of each repertoire was evaluated using RTK rarefaction, the Chao1 estimator, and Recon v2.1 estimates of unobserved clonotypes. For all TCRbeta clonotypes obtained by the gDNA method from four donors, generation probabilities were computed with OLGA. TCRdb limited this immuneACCESS table to in-frame rearrangements with V and J called. A share of clones is missing; checked studies link under half to unresolved V genes, and the rest is unexplained. V, J and clone size were drawn from that table, and D and trimming were deduced from the DNA. Within this sample are 2 million to 2.5 million clones, with approximately 94% of them counted one time only. The ten largest make up roughly 0.13% of the sample.

The donors were healthy, HIV-negative adults with no recently reported acute infections or vaccinations. Every donor was a Caucasian adult residing in Nashville, Tennessee, USA. CD4+ T cells were enriched by magnetic negative selection, after which naive cells were positively selected on CD45RA and the negative fraction was taken as the memory subset. Blood was collected by leukapheresis, and PBMCs were isolated by Ficoll-Histopaque density gradient centrifugation and then cryopreserved in liquid nitrogen vapor phase. Purity and quantity of every magnetically sorted T cell population were checked by analytical flow cytometry. Genomic DNA was isolated from every sorted fraction and measured by UV absorbance on a Nanodrop 2000c. The clonotype comes from a man aged 18 to 29 in good health. The material sequenced was naive CD4+ T cells sorted from blood. Interpreted using the paper, the cell subset or site label stands for: CD45RA+ positively selected.

The CDR3 region has the sequence CASSLGLSSYNEQFF. The sequence in DNA is TGCGCCAGCAGCTTGGGACTAAGCTCCTACAATGAGCAGTTCTTC. Rearrangement joined TRBV5-1 to TRBJ2-1; TRBD2 is possibly the D segment (5 matching bases). For CDR1 and CDR2, the germline V gene lists SGHRS and YFSETQ. Taken from cysteine to phenylalanine, the CDR3 has 15 residues. The read is trimmed to its CDR3 DNA, 45 bases read in frame from base 1. V and J lose 0 bases and 0 bases, and a span of 7 bases separates them.